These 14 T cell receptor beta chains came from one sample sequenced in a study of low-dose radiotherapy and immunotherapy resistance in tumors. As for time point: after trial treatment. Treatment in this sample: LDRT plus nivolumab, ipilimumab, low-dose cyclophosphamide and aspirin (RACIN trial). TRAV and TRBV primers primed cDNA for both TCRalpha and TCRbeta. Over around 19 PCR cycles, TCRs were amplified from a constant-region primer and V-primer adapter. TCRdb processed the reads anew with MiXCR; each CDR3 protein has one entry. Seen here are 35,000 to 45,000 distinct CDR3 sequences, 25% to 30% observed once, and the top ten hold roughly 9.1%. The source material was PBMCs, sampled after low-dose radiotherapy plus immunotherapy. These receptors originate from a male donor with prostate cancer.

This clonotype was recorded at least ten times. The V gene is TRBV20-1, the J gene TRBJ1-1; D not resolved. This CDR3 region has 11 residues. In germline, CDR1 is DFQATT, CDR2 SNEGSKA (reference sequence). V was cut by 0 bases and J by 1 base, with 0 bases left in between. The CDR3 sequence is CSARENTEAFF. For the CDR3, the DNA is TGCAGTGCTAGAGAGAACACTGAAGCTTTCTTT.

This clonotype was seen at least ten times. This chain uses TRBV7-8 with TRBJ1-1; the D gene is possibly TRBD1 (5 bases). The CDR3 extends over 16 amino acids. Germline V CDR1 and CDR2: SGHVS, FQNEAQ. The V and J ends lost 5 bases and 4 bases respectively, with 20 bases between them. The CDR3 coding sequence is TGTGCCAGCAGCCCTACTACGCTTTATGGGGGCACTGAAGCTTTCTTT. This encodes CASSPTTLYGGTEAFF.

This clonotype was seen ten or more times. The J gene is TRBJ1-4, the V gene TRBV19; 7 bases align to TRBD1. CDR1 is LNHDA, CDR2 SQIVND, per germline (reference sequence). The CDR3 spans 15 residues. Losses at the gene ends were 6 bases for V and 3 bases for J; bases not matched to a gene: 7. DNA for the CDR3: TGTGCCAGTAGAAGAGACAGGGCCGCTAATGAAAAACTGTTTTTT. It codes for CASRRDRAANEKLFF.

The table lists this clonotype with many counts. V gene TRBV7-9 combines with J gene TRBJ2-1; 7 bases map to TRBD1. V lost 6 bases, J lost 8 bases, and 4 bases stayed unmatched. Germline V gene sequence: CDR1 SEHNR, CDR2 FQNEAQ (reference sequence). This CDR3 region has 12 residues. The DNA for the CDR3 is TGTGCCAGCAGGCGACAGGGCGATGAGCAGTTCTTC. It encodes CASRRQGDEQFF.

The CDR3 sequence is CASRGLAEYNEQFF. CDR3 DNA sequence: TGTGCCAGCAGAGGACTAGCGGAATACAATGAGCAGTTCTTC. The chain links TRBV6-1 to TRBJ2-1; 10 bases fit TRBD2. The junction had 3 bases not matched to a gene; V was cut back by 6 bases and J by 4 bases. CDR1 MNHNS and CDR2 SASEGT come from the germline V gene. CDR3 size: 14 residues.

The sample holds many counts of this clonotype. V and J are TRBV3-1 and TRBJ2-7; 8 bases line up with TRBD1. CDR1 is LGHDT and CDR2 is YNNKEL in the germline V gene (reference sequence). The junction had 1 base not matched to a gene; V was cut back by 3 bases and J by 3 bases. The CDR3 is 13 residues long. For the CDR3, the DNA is TGTGCCAGCAGCCACGGACAGGGCTACGAGCAGTACTTC. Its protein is CASSHGQGYEQYF.

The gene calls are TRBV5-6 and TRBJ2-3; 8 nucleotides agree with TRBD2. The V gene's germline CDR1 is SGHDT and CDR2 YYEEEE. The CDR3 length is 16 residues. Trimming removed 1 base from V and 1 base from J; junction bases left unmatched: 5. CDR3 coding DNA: TGTGCCAGCAGCTTGAGAGCGGGGGCCCGCACAGATACGCAGTATTTT. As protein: CASSLRAGARTDTQYF.

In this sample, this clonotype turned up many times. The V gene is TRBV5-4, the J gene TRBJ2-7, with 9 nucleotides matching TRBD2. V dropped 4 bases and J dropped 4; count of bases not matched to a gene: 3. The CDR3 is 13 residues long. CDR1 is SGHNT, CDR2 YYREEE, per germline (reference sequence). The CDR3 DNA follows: TGTGCCAGCAGCCGGACTAGCGTATACGAGCAGTACTTC. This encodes CASSRTSVYEQYF.

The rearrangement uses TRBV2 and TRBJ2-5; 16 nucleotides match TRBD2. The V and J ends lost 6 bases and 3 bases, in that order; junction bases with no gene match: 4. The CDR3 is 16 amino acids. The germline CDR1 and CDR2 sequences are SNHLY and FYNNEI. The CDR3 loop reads CASSAGTSGREETQYF. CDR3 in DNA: TGTGCCAGCAGCGCCGGGACTAGCGGGAGGGAAGAGACCCAGTACTTC. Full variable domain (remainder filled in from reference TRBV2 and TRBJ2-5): EPEVTQTPSHQVTQMGQEVILRCVPISNHLYFYWYRQILGQKVEFLVSFYNNEISEKSEIFDDQFSVERPDGSNFTLKIRSTKLEDSAMYFCASSAGTSGREETQYFGPGTRLLVL.

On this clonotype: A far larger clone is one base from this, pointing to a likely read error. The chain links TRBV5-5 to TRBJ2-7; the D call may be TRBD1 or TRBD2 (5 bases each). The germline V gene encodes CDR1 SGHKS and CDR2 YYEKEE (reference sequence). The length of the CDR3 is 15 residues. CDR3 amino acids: CASGLAEGPAYEQYF. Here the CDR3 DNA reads TGTGCCAGCGGCTTGGCCGAGGGGCCCGCCTACGAGCAGTACTTC. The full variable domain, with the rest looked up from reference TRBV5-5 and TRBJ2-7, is DAGVTQSPTHLIKTRGQQVTLRCSPISGHKSVSWYQQVLGQGPQFIFQYYEKEERGRGNFPDRFSARQFPNYSSELNVNALLLGDSALYLCASGLAEGPAYEQYFGPGTRLTVT.

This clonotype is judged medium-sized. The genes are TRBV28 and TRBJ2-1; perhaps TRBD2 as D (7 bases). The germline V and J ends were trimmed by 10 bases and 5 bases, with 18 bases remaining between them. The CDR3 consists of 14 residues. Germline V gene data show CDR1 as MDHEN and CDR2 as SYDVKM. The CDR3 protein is CATTEGGYNNEQFF. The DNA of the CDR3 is TGTGCCACCACCGAGGGGGGGTACAACAATGAGCAGTTCTTC.

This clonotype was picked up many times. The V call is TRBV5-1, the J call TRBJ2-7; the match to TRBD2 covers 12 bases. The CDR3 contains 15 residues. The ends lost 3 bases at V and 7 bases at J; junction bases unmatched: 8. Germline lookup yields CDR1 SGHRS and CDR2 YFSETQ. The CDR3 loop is CASSSGTSGPREQYF. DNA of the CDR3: TGCGCCAGCAGCTCCGGGACTAGCGGGCCCCGGGAGCAGTACTTC.

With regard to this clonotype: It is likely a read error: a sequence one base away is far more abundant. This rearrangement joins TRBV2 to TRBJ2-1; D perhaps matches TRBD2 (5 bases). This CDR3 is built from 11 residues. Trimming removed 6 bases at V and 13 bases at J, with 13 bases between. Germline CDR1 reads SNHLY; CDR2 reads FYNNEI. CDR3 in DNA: TGTGCCAGCAGGGTTGGGGAGACCCAGTTCTTC. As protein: CASRVGETQFF.

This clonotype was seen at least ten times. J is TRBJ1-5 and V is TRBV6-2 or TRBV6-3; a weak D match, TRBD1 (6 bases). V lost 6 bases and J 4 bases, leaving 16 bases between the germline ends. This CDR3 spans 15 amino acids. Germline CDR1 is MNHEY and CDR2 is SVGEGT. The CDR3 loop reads CASRLGGGRNQPQHF. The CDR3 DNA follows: TGTGCCAGCAGATTAGGAGGGGGGAGGAATCAGCCCCAGCATTTT.